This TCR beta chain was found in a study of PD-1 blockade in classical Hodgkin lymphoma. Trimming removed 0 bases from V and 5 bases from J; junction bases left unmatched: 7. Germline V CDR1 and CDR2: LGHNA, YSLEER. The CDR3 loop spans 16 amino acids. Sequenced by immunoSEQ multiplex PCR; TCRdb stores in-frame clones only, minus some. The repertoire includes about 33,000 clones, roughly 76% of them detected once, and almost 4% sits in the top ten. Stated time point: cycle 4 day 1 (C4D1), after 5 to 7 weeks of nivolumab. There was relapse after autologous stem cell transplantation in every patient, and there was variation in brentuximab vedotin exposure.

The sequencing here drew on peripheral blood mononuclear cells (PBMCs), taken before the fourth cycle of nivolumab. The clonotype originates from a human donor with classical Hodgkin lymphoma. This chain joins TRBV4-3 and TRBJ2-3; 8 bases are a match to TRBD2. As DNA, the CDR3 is TGCGCCAGCAGCCAAGACGGGGGGGGCCGGGTAGATACGCAGTATTTT. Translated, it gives CASSQDGGGRVDTQYF.